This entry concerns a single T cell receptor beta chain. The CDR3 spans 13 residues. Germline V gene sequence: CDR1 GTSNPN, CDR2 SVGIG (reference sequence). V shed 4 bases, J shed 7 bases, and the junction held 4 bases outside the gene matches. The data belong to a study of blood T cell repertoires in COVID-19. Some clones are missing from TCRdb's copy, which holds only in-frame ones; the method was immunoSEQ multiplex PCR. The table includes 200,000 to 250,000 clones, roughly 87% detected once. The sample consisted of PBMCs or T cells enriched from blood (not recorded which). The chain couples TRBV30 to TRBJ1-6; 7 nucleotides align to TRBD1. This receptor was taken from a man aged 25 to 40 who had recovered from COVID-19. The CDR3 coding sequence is TGTGCCTGGACGGGGACAGAAAATTCACCCCTCCACTTT. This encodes CAWTGTENSPLHF. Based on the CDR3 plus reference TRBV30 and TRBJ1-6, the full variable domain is SQTIHQWPATLVQPVGSPLSLECTVEGTSNPNLYWYRQAAGRGLQLLFYSVGIGQISSEVPQNLSASRPQDRQFILSSKKLLLSDSGFYLCAWTGTENSPLHFGNGTRLTVT.